The clone carrying this TCR beta chain was seen a few times. Authors' data handling: Quantification of nucleated cells was approximated via reference gene primer amplification. The table came from immunoSEQ multiplex PCR; TCRdb's copy has only in-frame clones and leaves some out. D and trimming come from the DNA, and the V and J calls and clone size come from that table. The sample has roughly 180,000 clones; about 80% are singletons. The data are from a study of blood T cell repertoires in COVID-19. As for the study in general: Acute and convalescent COVID-19 samples came from the United States, Italy and Spain. PBMCs, B-cell-depleted T cells, or T cells provided the cDNA or gDNA that made up the material.

The clonotype comes from a woman aged 45-59 years with active or convalescent COVID-19. The sample comprised peripheral blood.

CDR3 DNA: TGCAGTGCTAGTAGCGGCAGTACTTTAATGAACACTGAAGCTTTCTTT. It codes for CSASSGSTLMNTEAFF. V is TRBV20-1 and J is TRBJ1-1; D gene ambiguous. CDR3 length equals 16 residues. CDR1 and CDR2 from the germline V gene are DFQATT and SNEGSKA (reference sequence). The germline V and J ends were trimmed by 3 bases and 0 bases, with 17 bases remaining between them.